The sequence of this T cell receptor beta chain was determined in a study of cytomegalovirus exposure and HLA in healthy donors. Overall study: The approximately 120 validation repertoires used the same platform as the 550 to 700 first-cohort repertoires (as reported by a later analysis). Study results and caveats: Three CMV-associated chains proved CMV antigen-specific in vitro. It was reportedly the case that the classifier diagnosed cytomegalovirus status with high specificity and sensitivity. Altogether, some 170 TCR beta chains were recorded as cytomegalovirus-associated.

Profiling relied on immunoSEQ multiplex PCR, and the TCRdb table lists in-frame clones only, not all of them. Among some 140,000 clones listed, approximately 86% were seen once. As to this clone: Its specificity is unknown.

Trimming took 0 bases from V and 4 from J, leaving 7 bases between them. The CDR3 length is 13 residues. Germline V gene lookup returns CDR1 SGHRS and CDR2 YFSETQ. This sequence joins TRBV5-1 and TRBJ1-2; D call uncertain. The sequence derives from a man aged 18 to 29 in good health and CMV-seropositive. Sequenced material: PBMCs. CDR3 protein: CASSLDGTYGYTF. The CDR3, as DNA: TGCGCCAGCAGCTTGGACGGTACCTATGGCTACACCTTC.